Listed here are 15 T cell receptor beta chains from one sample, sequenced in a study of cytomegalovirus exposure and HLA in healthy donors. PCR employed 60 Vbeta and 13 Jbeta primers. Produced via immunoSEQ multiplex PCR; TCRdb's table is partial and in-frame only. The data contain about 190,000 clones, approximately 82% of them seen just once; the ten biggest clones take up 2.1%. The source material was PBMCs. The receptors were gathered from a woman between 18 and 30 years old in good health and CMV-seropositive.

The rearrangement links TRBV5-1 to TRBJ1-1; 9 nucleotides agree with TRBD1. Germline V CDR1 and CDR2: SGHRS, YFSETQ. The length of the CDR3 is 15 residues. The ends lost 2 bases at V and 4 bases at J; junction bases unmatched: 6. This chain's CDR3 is CASSLTGGEGTEAFF. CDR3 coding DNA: TGCGCCAGCAGCTTAACAGGGGGCGAGGGCACTGAAGCTTTCTTT.

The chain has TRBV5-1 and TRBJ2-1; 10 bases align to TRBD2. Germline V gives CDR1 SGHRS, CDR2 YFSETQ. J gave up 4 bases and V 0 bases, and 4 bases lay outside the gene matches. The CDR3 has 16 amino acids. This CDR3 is CASSLDVAGGYNEQFF. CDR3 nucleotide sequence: TGCGCCAGCAGCTTGGACGTAGCGGGGGGATACAATGAGCAGTTCTTC.

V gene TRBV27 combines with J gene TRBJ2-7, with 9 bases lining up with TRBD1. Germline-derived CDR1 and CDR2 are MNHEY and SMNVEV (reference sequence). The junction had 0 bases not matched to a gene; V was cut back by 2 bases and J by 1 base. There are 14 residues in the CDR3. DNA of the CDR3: TGTGCCAGCAGTTTAGGGACAGGGTCCTACGAGCAGTACGTC. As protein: CASSLGTGSYEQYV.

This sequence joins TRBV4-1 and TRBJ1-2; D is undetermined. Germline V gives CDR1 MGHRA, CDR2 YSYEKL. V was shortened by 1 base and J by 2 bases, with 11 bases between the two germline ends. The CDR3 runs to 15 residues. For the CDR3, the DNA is TGCGCCAGCAGCCAAGTTCCGGGAAAAAACTATGGCTACACCTTC. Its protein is CASSQVPGKNYGYTF.

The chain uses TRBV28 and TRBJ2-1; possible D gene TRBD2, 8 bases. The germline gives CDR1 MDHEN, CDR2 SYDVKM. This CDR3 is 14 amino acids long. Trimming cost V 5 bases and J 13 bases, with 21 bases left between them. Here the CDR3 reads CASSPPREGAPQFF. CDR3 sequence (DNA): TGTGCCAGCAGTCCACCTCGGGAGGGGGCGCCTCAGTTCTTC.

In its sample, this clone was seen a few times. CDR3 bases: TGTGCCAGCAGCTTAAACAGGGGTGGAAACACCATATATTTT. It yields the protein CASSLNRGGNTIYF. The chain couples TRBV7-9 to TRBJ1-3, with TRBD1 matching 7 bases. Germline CDR1 is SEHNR and CDR2 is FQNEAQ (reference sequence). The J segment lost 3 bases and the V segment lost 2 bases, leaving 1 base of the junction unmatched. This CDR3 is 14 amino acids long.

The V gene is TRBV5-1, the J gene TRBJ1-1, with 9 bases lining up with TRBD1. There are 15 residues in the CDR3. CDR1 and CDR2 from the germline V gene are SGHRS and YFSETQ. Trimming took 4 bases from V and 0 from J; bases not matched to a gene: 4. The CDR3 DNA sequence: TGCGCCAGCAGCCCGGGGACAGGGATGAACACTGAAGCTTTCTTT. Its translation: CASSPGTGMNTEAFF.

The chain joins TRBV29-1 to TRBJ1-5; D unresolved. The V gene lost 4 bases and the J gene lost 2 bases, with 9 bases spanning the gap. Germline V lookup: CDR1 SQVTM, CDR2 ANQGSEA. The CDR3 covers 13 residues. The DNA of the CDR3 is TGCAGCGTTGCCGATAGAGGCAATCAGCCCCAGCATTTT. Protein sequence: CSVADRGNQPQHF.

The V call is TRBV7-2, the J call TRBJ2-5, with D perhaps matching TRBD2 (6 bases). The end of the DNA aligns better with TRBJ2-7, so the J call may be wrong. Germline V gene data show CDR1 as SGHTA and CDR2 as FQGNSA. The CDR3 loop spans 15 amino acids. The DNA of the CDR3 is TGTGCCAGCAGCTTAGAATCGGGAGCCTCCTACGAGCAGTACTTC. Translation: CASSLESGASYEQYF.

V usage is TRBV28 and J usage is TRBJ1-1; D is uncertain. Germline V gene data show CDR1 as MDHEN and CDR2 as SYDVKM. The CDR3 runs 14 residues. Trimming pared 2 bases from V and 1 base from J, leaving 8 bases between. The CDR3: CASSLHTPNTEAFF. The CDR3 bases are TGTGCCAGCAGTTTACACACCCCGAACACTGAAGCTTTCTTT.

The CDR3 spells CASSEAPTGATEAFF. DNA of the CDR3: TGTGCCAGCAGTGAAGCCCCGACAGGGGCGACTGAAGCTTTCTTT. This rearrangement joins TRBV6-1 to TRBJ1-1, with 8 bases identical to TRBD1. Germline CDR1 is MNHNS and CDR2 is SASEGT. Trimming took 0 bases from V and 5 from J; bases not matched to a gene: 5. The CDR3 length is 15 residues.

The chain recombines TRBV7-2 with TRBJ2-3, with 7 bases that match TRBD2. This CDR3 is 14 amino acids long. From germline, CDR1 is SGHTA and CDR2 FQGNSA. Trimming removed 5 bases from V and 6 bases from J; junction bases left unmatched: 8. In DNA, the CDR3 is TGTGCCAGCAGCCACGGACTAGGTGAGGATACGCAGTATTTT. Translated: CASSHGLGEDTQYF.

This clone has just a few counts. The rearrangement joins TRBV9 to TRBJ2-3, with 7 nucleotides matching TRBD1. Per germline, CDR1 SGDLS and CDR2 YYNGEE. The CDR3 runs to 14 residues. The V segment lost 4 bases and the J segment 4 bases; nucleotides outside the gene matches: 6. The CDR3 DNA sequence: TGTGCCAGCAGCTTAAGACAGGGCCCAGATACGCAGTATTTT. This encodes CASSLRQGPDTQYF.

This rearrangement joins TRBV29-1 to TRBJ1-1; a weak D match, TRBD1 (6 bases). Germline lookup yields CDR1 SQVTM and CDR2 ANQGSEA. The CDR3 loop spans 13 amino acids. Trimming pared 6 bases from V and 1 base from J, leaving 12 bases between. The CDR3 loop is CSVEDSTNTEAFF. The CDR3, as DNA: TGCAGCGTGGAGGACAGTACGAACACTGAAGCTTTCTTT.

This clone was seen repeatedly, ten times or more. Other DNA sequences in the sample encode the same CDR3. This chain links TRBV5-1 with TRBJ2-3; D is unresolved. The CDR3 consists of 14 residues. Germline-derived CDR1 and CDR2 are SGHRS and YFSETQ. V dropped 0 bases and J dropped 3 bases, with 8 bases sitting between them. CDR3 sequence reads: CASSLGGRTDTQYF. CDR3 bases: TGCGCCAGCAGCTTGGGCGGTCGGACAGATACGCAGTATTTT. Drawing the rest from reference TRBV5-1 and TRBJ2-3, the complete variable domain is KAGVTQTPRYLIKTRGQQVTLSCSPISGHRSVSWYQQTPGQGLQFLFEYFSETQRNKGNFPGRFSGRQFSNSRSEMNVSTLELGDSALYLCASSLGGRTDTQYFGPGTRLTVL.